This T cell receptor (beta chain) was retrieved from a study of regulatory T cells in long-lasting Graves disease. Study-wide background: Under 3 months of antithyroid drugs had been taken by newly diagnosed Graves' patients.

To make TCR beta libraries, researchers used iRepertoire HTBI primers and Arm-PCR of CDR3 regions. One entry per CDR3 protein, called by TCRdb with MiXCR from the multiplex PCR reads. The sample yields 400,000 to 650,000 distinct CDR3 sequences, 16% seen once. Regarding time point: newly diagnosed GD, antithyroid drugs for less than 3 months. Preparation of the TCR library used RNA extracted from PBMCs. A further study also used this sample, focusing on T cells in Graves' hyperthyroidism and ophthalmopathy. That report adds: Blood also carried most thyroid clonotypes expanded above 0.001. The model foresaw ophthalmopathy a median 6.5 months prior to onset.

The receptor comes from a middle-aged woman with Graves disease. The sequencing used peripheral blood mononuclear cells (PBMCs), collected at new diagnosis, from a patient treated with antithyroid drugs.

CDR3 DNA: TGCGCCAGCAGCCCTGGACTCTCTGGAAACACCATATATTTT. It translates to CASSPGLSGNTIYF. J is TRBJ1-3 and V is TRBV5-1; D unresolved. V was cut by 4 bases and J by 0 bases, with 8 bases left in between. CDR1 and CDR2 from the germline V gene are SGHRS and YFSETQ. The CDR3 has 14 amino acids. Full variable domain (remainder filled in from reference TRBV5-1 and TRBJ1-3): KAGVTQTPRYLIKTRGQQVTLSCSPISGHRSVSWYQQTPGQGLQFLFEYFSETQRNKGNFPGRFSGRQFSNSRSEMNVSTLELGDSALYLCASSPGLSGNTIYFGEGSWLTVV.